The 10 T cell receptor beta chains presented below share a single source sample, sequenced in a study of cytomegalovirus exposure and HLA in healthy donors. Researchers ran the PCR with 60 Vbeta and 13 Jbeta primers. Only in-frame clones appear in the TCRdb table, and some are missing; sequencing was by immunoSEQ multiplex PCR. In the table there are tens of thousands of clones, around 72% of which are singletons. What was sequenced was PBMCs. The origin of the receptors is a woman in her forties in good health and CMV-seropositive.

As regards this clone: Its ends do not fully match the called genes, so a read error is possible. This sequence joins TRBV6-5 and TRBJ2-7; D possibly corresponds to TRBD2 (6 bases). This CDR3 region has 16 residues. Germline V gene lookup returns CDR1 MNHEY and CDR2 SVGAGI. As DNA, the CDR3 is TGTGCCAGCAGCTACTTCGTCCGGGGGAGATCCTACGAGCAGTACTTC. Its protein is CASSYFVRGRSYEQYF.

The rearrangement joins TRBV18 to TRBJ2-1, with 8 bases fitting TRBD1. The CDR3 covers 15 residues. CDR1 and CDR2 (germline): KGHSH, LQKENI. Trimming cost V 2 bases and J 7 bases; bases outside gene matches: 7. The CDR3 sequence: CASSPMTGDQNEQFF. DNA for the CDR3: TGTGCCAGCTCACCAATGACAGGGGATCAGAATGAGCAGTTCTTC.

This clone was observed a few times. The chain carries TRBV6-5 and TRBJ2-7; 7 bases match TRBD1. CDR1 and CDR2 (germline): MNHEY, SVGAGI. J was trimmed by 4 bases and V by 10 bases; bases with no gene match: 13. The CDR3 is 14 residues long. The CDR3: CATRRSGQLYEQYF. The CDR3 nucleotides read TGTGCCACCCGGAGATCGGGACAGCTGTACGAGCAGTACTTC.

This clone was seen ten or more times. The chain links TRBV5-4 to TRBJ2-1; 7 bases align to TRBD2. Germline trimming cut 10 bases from V and 6 bases from J; bases unmatched to any gene: 22. CDR3 length equals 17 residues. Looked up from germline, CDR1 is SGHNT and CDR2 is YYREEE (reference sequence). CDR3 bases: TGTGCCTCACGGCTAGGGGTGGGCGGGGGACCGTCCAATGAGCAGTTCTTC. Residues: CASRLGVGGGPSNEQFF.

This rearrangement joins TRBV6-5 to TRBJ1-1; D uncertain. The CDR3 contains 12 residues. The V end was cut by 2 bases, the J end by 7 bases, with 8 bases between. CDR1 and CDR2 from the germline V gene are MNHEY and SVGAGI. CDR3: CASSYAGFEAFF. The CDR3 nucleotides read TGTGCCAGCAGTTACGCGGGCTTTGAAGCTTTCTTT.

This clone was seen more than once but under ten times. CDR3 sequence: CASLRGGATNEKLFF. The CDR3 nucleotides are TGTGCCAGTTTACGGGGGGGGGCGACTAATGAAAAACTGTTTTTT. J is TRBJ1-4 and V is TRBV19, with TRBD1 as a possible D gene (6 bases). V was cut by 8 bases and J by 2 bases, with 15 bases left in between. CDR1 LNHDA and CDR2 SQIVND come from the germline V gene (reference sequence). This CDR3 region has 15 residues.

The V call is TRBV27, the J call TRBJ2-7; 8 nucleotides align to TRBD1. CDR1 and CDR2 from the germline V gene are MNHEY and SMNVEV (reference sequence). V shed 8 bases, J shed 6 bases, and the junction held 12 bases outside the gene matches. This CDR3 is 14 amino acids long. The CDR3 region has the DNA TGTGCCAGCTTACCGCGGACAGGGACGGGCGAGCAGTACTTC. It codes for CASLPRTGTGEQYF.

The V and J genes are TRBV15 and TRBJ1-2; no firm D call. V lost 3 bases and J lost 5, with 10 bases in between. The CDR3 has 13 amino acids. The germline CDR1 and CDR2 sequences are LNHNV and YYDKDF (reference sequence). The CDR3 DNA follows: TGTGCCACCAGCAGTGGAACAGATTATGGCTACACCTTC. This gives the protein CATSSGTDYGYTF. The whole variable domain, filled in from reference TRBV15 and TRBJ1-2, reads DAMVIQNPRYQVTQFGKPVTLSCSQTLNHNVMYWYQQKSSQAPKLLFHYYDKDFNNEADTPDNFQSRRPNTSFCFLDIRSPGLGDTAMYLCATSSGTDYGYTFGSGTRLTVV.

This chain connects TRBV7-8 to TRBJ2-7; perhaps TRBD2 as D (7 bases). V was pared by 4 bases and J by 4 bases, with 17 bases between. The CDR3 runs to 15 residues. CDR1 and CDR2 (germline): SGHVS, FQNEAQ. The chain's CDR3 is CASSSVRGRGYEQYF. CDR3 in DNA: TGTGCCAGCAGCTCCGTCCGGGGGAGGGGGTACGAGCAGTACTTC.

In the case of this clone: At one end, the junction sequence differs from germline, possibly due to a read error. The chain uses TRBV5-4 and TRBJ2-7; 7 bases align to TRBD1. Germline V gives CDR1 SGHNT, CDR2 YYREEE (reference sequence). This CDR3 is 14 amino acids long. The CDR3 region is CAGSVETGTYEQYF. The CDR3 DNA is TGTGCCGGCAGCGTAGAGACAGGGACCTACGAGCAGTACTTC.